What follows is one T cell receptor beta chain and its context. The CDR3 spans 14 residues. The germline gives CDR1 SEHNR, CDR2 FQNEAQ (reference sequence). The V end lost 5 bases, the J end lost 9 bases, and 19 bases lay between the germline ends. This record belongs to a study of blood T cell repertoires in COVID-19. The wider study: The samples span acute and convalescent COVID-19 from the United States, Italy and Spain. Sources were T cells, B-cell-depleted T cells, or PBMCs; the material itself was cDNA or gDNA.

In the original processing: Cell counts per sample came from amplifying reference gene primers. Sequenced by immunoSEQ multiplex PCR; TCRdb stores in-frame clones only, minus some. The V and J calls and clone size come from that table; D and trimming were worked out from the DNA. The sample lists approximately 90,000 clones, 65% to 90% occurring once. This rearrangement joins TRBV7-9 to TRBJ1-2, with D possibly matching TRBD1 (5 bases). This clonotype was sampled from a man aged 55-75 years with acute or convalescent COVID-19. The sample consisted of peripheral blood. Written as DNA, the CDR3 is TGTGCCAGCAGCCCCGGTGGGAACACAGGTAGCTACACCTTC. Translated, it gives CASSPGGNTGSYTF. The full variable domain, completed using reference TRBV7-9 and TRBJ1-2, is DTGVSQNPRHKITKRGQNVTFRCDPISEHNRLYWYRQTLGQGPEFLTYFQNEAQLEKSRLLSDRFSAERPKGSFSTLEIQRTEQGDSAMYLCASSPGGNTGSYTFGSGTRLTVV.